The subject of this entry is one T cell receptor (beta chain). This clone was observed a single time. Its target antigen remains unknown. No much larger clone is present one base from it, and per-base qualities are unavailable. The CDR3 spans 15 residues, from the cysteine through the phenylalanine. Just the 45-base CDR3 DNA is kept, in frame starting at base 1. V was cut back by 3 bases and J by 5 bases, leaving a gap of 17 bases between them. Taken from the germline V gene, the CDR1 and CDR2 loops are MNHNS and SASEGT. This specimen belongs to a study of blood T cell repertoires in COVID-19 (dated by TCRdb to about 2020). Regarding the complete study: Samples covering the acute and convalescent phases of COVID-19 were provided by collaborators in the United States, Italy and Spain. Where available, HLA class I and class II types were taken from metadata supplied by the sample provider and were not determined by assay-based typing. The dataset comprised deeply sampled blood TCRbeta repertoires from subjects exposed to, actively infected with, or recovered from COVID-19. The material from the prospective study consisted of cDNA or gDNA derived from T cells, B-cell-depleted T cells, or PBMCs. The repertoires were released in a freely available public database meant as a resource for research on the immune response to SARS-CoV-2. Sample metadata almost always included a de-identified subject ID, COVID-19 status, age in years and sex. Samples were obtained from the ongoing ImmuneRACE study (first 160 participants) and from 1,254 subjects provided by 6 global collaborators. Overall results and qualifications from the work: Clinical and demographic metadata were provided uncurated, with the amount varying by source and participant.

Each collaborating institution followed its own protocols to collect whole blood in K2EDTA tubes. For TCRbeta analysis, collaborator samples were shipped as frozen whole blood, as isolated PBMCs, or as DNA extracted from either sample type. TCRbeta CDR3 regions were amplified from genomic DNA by means of the immunoSEQ Assay, a bias-controlled multiplex PCR. Per the original workflow: The number of nucleated cells in each sample was estimated by amplification of reference gene primers within the assay. Sequence reads were collapsed and filtered to measure the absolute abundance of every unique TCRbeta CDR3 rearrangement. Productive Simpson clonality was computed per sample as the square root of Simpson's diversity index over productive rearrangements. TCRdb's version of the immuneACCESS table is confined to in-frame rearrangements and falls short of the full clone set. An unresolved V gene accounts for under half of the shortfall where checked; the remainder is of unknown origin. From that table come the V and J calls and clone size; the DNA was used to work out D and trimming. This sample gives fewer than 80,000 clones in total; 80% to 90% of them show up just once. Around 5% of the sample goes to the ten largest clones.

This clonotype originated in a woman between 45 and 60 years old with active COVID-19. The V and J genes are TRBV6-1 and TRBJ2-7; matching of 6 bases hints at TRBD1 as the D gene. The specimen sequenced was peripheral blood. In nucleotides, the sequence is TGTGCCAGCAGTGAGTCACAGGGACCCCTCCACGAGCAGTACTTC. Its coded protein is CASSESQGPLHEQYF.